Listed below are T cell receptor beta chains from one sample, sequenced in a study of response to subunit inactivated influenza vaccine. TCRdb re-called the RT-PCR reads through MiXCR, storing one row per CDR3 protein. This sample yields a few hundred thousand distinct CDR3 sequences, of which approximately 15% are seen a single time; roughly 11% belongs to the top ten. Sequenced here: PBMCs from blood, sampled roughly 13 days after vaccination. All receptors come from a man aged 50-60 years who received an inactivated influenza vaccine. The CDR3 runs from the conserved cysteine through the conserved F or W. A D gene is named only where the DNA matches it firmly. Where a row states a size, it is once, few, many or the class of an expanded clone; other rows omit it.

v_call	j_call	clone_size	d_call	cdr3_nt	cdr3_aa
TRBV11-2	TRBJ2-7	few	-	TGTGCCAGCAGCCTCAGGGCCGGGACGGGACCTGGGGAGCAGTACTTC	CASSLRAGTGPGEQYF
TRBV9	TRBJ2-2	-	-	TGTGCCAGCAGCGTAGGAGGGGCCCCGAACACCGGGGAGCTGTTTTTT	CASSVGGAPNTGELFF
TRBV11-2	TRBJ1-2	few	TRBD1	TGTGCCAGCAGCTTAGTTAGCGGGGGACAGGGAGACTATGGCTACACCTTC	CASSLVSGGQGDYGYTF
TRBV29-1	TRBJ2-3	-	-	TGCAGCGCCTGCGAGGGGGGGAGGGAGGTGGCCACAGATACGCAGTATTTT	CSACEGGREVATDTQYF
TRBV7-9	TRBJ2-1	-	TRBD2	TGTGCCAGCAGCTTATCTCCTAGCGGGAGGTCATACAATGAGCAGTTCTTC	CASSLSPSGRSYNEQFF
TRBV28	TRBJ2-7	-	-	TGTGCCAGCGGCCCCAGTTACGAGCAGTACTTC	CASGPSYEQYF
TRBV10-3	TRBJ2-1	-	TRBD2	TGTGCCATCAGTGAGTCGACGGCTAGCGGGGGAATAAAGCAGTTCTTC	CAISESTASGGIKQFF
TRBV6-1	TRBJ1-2	many	-	TGTGCCAGCACCGAGACCCGACCTCAGGGAAGGGGCTACACCTTC	CASTETRPQGRGYTF
TRBV9	TRBJ1-2	-	-	TGTGCCAGCAGCGCGTCAACAGGGATAACTAACTATGGCTACACCTTC	CASSASTGITNYGYTF
TRBV29-1	TRBJ2-7	-	-	TGCAGCGTCGGGATGACAGGGCGGGACTACGAGCAGTACTTC	CSVGMTGRDYEQYF
TRBV29-1	TRBJ2-5	-	TRBD2	TGCAGCGTTGTAGGACTAGCGGGGGAGACCCAGTACTTC	CSVVGLAGETQYF
TRBV10-3	TRBJ2-5	few	-	TGTGCCATCAGTGAGGGGACCCAGATAGAGACCCAGTACTTC	CAISEGTQIETQYF
TRBV27	TRBJ2-6	-	-	TGTGCCAGCAGTTGGATATCCTCTGGGGCCAACGTCCTGACTTTC	CASSWISSGANVLTF
TRBV12-3/TRBV12-4	TRBJ2-3	-	-	TGTGCCGGGGGGACCTCGGGCACAGATACGCAGTATTTT	CAGGTSGTDTQYF
TRBV9	TRBJ2-2	-	-	TGTGCCAGCAGCCGAGACGATATGGCCGGGGAGCTGTTTTTT	CASSRDDMAGELFF
TRBV7-8	TRBJ2-5	-	TRBD2	TGTGCCAGCAGCATGGGGGGGGGGACTCACTTC	CASSMGGGTHF
TRBV7-2	TRBJ1-5	few	TRBD1	TGTGCCAGCAGCTTAACAGGGGGCCGCAATCAGCCCCAGCATTTT	CASSLTGGRNQPQHF